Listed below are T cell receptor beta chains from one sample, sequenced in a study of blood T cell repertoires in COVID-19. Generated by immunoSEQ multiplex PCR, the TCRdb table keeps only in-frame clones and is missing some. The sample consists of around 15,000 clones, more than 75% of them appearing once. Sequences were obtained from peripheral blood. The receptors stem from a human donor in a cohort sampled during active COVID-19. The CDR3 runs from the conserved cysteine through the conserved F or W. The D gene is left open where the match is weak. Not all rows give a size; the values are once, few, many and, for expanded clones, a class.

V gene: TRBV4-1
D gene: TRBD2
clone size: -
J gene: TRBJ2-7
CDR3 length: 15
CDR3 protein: CASSQVVREGYEQYF
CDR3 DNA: TGCGCCAGCAGCCAAGTTGTCAGGGAGGGGTACGAGCAGTACTTC

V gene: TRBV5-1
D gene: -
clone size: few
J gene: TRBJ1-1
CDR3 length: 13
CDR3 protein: CASSLTGNTEAFF
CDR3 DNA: TGCGCCAGCAGCTTGACAGGTAACACTGAAGCTTTCTTT

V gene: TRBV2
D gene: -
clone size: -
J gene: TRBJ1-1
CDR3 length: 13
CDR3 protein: CASSVRSNTEAFF
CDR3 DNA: TGTGCCAGCAGTGTGCGCTCGAACACTGAAGCTTTCTTT

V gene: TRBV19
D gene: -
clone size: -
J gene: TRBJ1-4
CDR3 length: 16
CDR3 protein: CASRKGRGATNEKLFF
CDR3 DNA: TGTGCCAGTAGAAAGGGGAGGGGTGCAACTAATGAAAAACTGTTTTTT

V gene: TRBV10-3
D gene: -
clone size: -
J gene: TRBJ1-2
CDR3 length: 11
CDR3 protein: CAIGGLAGYTF
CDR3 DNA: TGTGCCATCGGGGGCCTCGCTGGCTACACCTTC

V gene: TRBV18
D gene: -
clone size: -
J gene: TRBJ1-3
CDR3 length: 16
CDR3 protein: CASSPAGPYRGNTIYF
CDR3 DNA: TGTGCCAGCTCACCGGCGGGCCCTTATCGAGGAAACACCATATATTTT

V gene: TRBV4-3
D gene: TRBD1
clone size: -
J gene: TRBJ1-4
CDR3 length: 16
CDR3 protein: CASSKNPGTGVEKLFF
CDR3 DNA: TGCGCCAGCAGCAAAAACCCCGGGACAGGGGTCGAAAAACTGTTTTTT

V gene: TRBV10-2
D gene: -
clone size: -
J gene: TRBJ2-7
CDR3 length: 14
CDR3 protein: CASAGQGWGGEQYF
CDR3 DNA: TGCGCCAGCGCTGGACAGGGTTGGGGAGGGGAGCAGTACTTC

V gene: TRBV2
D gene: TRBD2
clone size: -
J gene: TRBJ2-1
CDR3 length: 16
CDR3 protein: CASSMSSGGGYNEQFF
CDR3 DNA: TGTGCCAGCAGTATGTCTAGCGGGGGGGGGTACAATGAGCAGTTCTTC

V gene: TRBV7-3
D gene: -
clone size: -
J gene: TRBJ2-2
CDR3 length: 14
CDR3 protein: CASSRTQNTGELFF
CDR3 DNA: TGTGCCAGCAGCCGGACTCAGAACACCGGGGAGCTGTTTTTT

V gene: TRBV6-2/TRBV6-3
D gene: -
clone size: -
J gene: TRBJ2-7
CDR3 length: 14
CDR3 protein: CASSYGGWSDEQYF
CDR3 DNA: TGTGCCAGCAGTTACGGGGGCTGGTCAGACGAGCAGTACTTC

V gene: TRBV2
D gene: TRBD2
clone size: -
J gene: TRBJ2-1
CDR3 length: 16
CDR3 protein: CASSVLAANSYNEQFF
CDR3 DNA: TGTGCCAGCAGTGTCCTAGCGGCCAACTCCTACAATGAGCAGTTCTTC

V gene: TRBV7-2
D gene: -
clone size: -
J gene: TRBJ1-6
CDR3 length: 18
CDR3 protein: CASSLESSRRTYNSPLHF
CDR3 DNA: TGTGCCAGCAGCTTAGAGTCGTCACGCCGAACTTATAATTCACCCCTCCACTTT

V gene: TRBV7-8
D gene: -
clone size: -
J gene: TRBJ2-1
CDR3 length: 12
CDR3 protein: CASSLGSNEQFF
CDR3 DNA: TGTGCCAGCAGCTTAGGCAGCAATGAGCAGTTCTTC